These 16 T cell receptor beta chains share one sample of origin, sequenced in a study of T cell responses to AZD1222 COVID-19 vaccine. Measured with immunoSEQ multiplex PCR; TCRdb has only the in-frame clones, and not every one. The table lists around 99,000 clones, approximately 91% of them singletons, with less than 9.5% in the top ten. Specimen: peripheral blood, collected on day 0 of AZD1222 vaccination. The source is an adult in good health.

The rearrangement joins TRBV10-3 to TRBJ2-3; TRBD1 agrees at 11 bases. CDR3 length: 15 amino acids. V dropped 6 bases and J dropped 3; count of bases not matched to a gene: 5. The germline V gene encodes CDR1 ENHRY and CDR2 SYGVKD. The CDR3 nucleotides are TGTGCCATCAGGCCCCGGGACAGGGGGACAGATACGCAGTATTTT. Its protein product is CAIRPRDRGTDTQYF.

A note on this clone: Other nucleotide sequences from this sample produce the same CDR3. The V gene is TRBV3-1 (or the pseudogene TRBV3-2), the J gene TRBJ1-2; D remains unclear. The CDR3 spans 13 residues. V shed 0 bases and J shed 2 bases, with 4 bases lying between them. The germline gives CDR1 LGHDT, CDR2 YNNKEL (reference sequence). The CDR3, as DNA: TGTGCCAGCAGCCAAGATGGCAACTATGGCTACACCTTC. Its protein product is CASSQDGNYGYTF.

This chain uses TRBV6-5 with TRBJ2-3; possible D gene TRBD2, 5 bases. The V gene's germline CDR1 is MNHEY and CDR2 SVGAGI. The CDR3 runs to 11 residues. Trimming removed 6 bases from V and 9 bases from J, with 10 bases in between. The CDR3 loop reads CASRLEGTQYF. CDR3 nucleotides: TGTGCCAGCAGATTAGAGGGAACGCAGTATTTT.

The CDR3 reads CASSVGMGGGTEAFF. The CDR3 DNA sequence: TGTGCCAGCAGCGTAGGAATGGGGGGCGGCACTGAAGCTTTCTTT. The chain joins TRBV9 to TRBJ1-1; D is perhaps TRBD1 (6 bases). The CDR3 has 15 residues. Germline lookup yields CDR1 SGDLS and CDR2 YYNGEE. The V end lost 0 bases, the J end lost 4 bases, and 13 bases lay between the germline ends. Full variable domain (remainder filled in from reference TRBV9 and TRBJ1-1): DSGVTQTPKHLITATGQRVTLRCSPRSGDLSVYWYQQSLDQGLQFLIQYYNGEERAKGNILERFSAQQFPDLHSELNLSSLELGDSALYFCASSVGMGGGTEAFFGQGTRLTVV.

The chain uses TRBV21-1 and TRBJ2-2; TRBD1 reflects the table's D call only, with no check against the DNA. TRBV21-1 is flagged as a pseudogene. This CDR3 comprises 13 residues. CDR3 residues: CASSKTGAGELFF. The CDR3 DNA follows: TGTGCCAGCAGCAAAACAGGGGCCGGGGAGCTGTTTTTT.

The chain recombines TRBV3-1 (or the pseudogene TRBV3-2) with TRBJ1-4, with 9 bases identical to TRBD1. Germline-derived CDR1 and CDR2 are LGHDT and YNNKEL (reference sequence). The CDR3 loop spans 18 amino acids. The ends lost 2 bases at V and 2 bases at J; junction bases unmatched: 9. The CDR3 coding sequence is TGTGCCAGCAGCCAAAGGTACAGGGGGCAAACGACTAATGAAAAACTGTTTTTT. Amino acids: CASSQRYRGQTTNEKLFF.

The chain uses TRBV10-1 and TRBJ2-3; 12 positions agree with TRBD2. The CDR3 is 15 amino acids. Germline CDR1 reads WNHNN; CDR2 reads SYGVQD (reference sequence). V trimming: 4 bases; J trimming: 4 bases; junction bases outside the gene matches: 3. This CDR3 reads CASSALAGGADTQYF. CDR3 nucleotide sequence: TGCGCCAGCAGTGCTCTAGCGGGGGGGGCAGATACGCAGTATTTT.

V gene TRBV19 combines with J gene TRBJ1-2; 10 nucleotides match TRBD1. V shed 5 bases and J 5 bases; nucleotides not matched to a gene: 5. Germline loops: CDR1 LNHDA, CDR2 SQIVND (reference sequence). The CDR3 loop spans 14 amino acids. The CDR3 nucleotides are TGTGCCAGTAGTTCGGACAGGGGGGCTTATGGCTACACCTTC. Translated: CASSSDRGAYGYTF.

The chain uses TRBV5-1 and TRBJ2-7, with D maybe TRBD2 (6 bases). CDR1 is SGHRS and CDR2 is YFSETQ in the germline V gene. The V and J ends lost 2 bases and 7 bases respectively, with 16 bases between them. The CDR3 is 14 amino acids. The CDR3 is CASSFGTLAGEQYF. For the CDR3, the DNA is TGCGCCAGCAGCTTCGGCACCCTCGCGGGAGAGCAGTACTTC.

The chain carries TRBV18 and TRBJ2-3; TRBD1 aligns across 8 bases. This CDR3 region has 15 residues. Germline V gives CDR1 KGHSH, CDR2 LQKENI. The trim removed 4 bases at V and 0 bases at J, leaving 3 bases unmatched. Written as DNA, the CDR3 is TGTGCCAGCTCACTCCAGGGGGCCAGCACAGATACGCAGTATTTT. Residues: CASSLQGASTDTQYF.

The chain has TRBV30 and TRBJ1-3; no clear D gene. This CDR3 spans 16 amino acids. From germline, CDR1 is GTSNPN and CDR2 SVGIG (reference sequence). V gave up 7 bases and J gave up 3 bases, with 22 bases separating them. CDR3 region: CASTLLGVERGNTIYF. The CDR3 DNA is TGTGCCTCCACCCTTCTCGGAGTTGAACGTGGAAACACCATATATTTT.

This chain connects TRBV2 to TRBJ2-1; D possibly corresponds to TRBD2 (6 bases). Germline V CDR1 and CDR2: SNHLY, FYNNEI. CDR3 length: 13 residues. V gave up 3 bases and J gave up 3 bases, with 6 bases separating them. CDR3 residues: CASSEGLYNEQFF. Here the CDR3 DNA reads TGTGCCAGCAGTGAGGGACTCTACAATGAGCAGTTCTTC.

The genes are TRBV10-3 and TRBJ1-1; D ambiguous. The CDR3 length is 14 residues. Trimming removed 0 bases from V and 14 bases from J, with 19 bases in between. Per the germline V gene, CDR1 is ENHRY and CDR2 is SYGVKD. The CDR3 DNA is TGTGCCATCAGTGAGTCGGCGGACGTAACCTCGGGGTTCTTT. It specifies CAISESADVTSGFF.

The chain carries TRBV5-6 and TRBJ2-6; D gene unclear. The CDR3 spans 18 residues. V was pared by 1 base and J by 0 bases, with 14 bases between. Germline CDR1 and CDR2: SGHDT and YYEEEE. Written as DNA, the CDR3 is TGTGCCAGCAGCTTGTTAGGCAGGACGAGCTCTGGGGCCAACGTCCTGACTTTC. Amino acids: CASSLLGRTSSGANVLTF.

This clone was detected once. One end of the junction fails to match germline, which may point to a read error. The rearrangement uses TRBV12-5 and TRBJ2-3, with D perhaps matching TRBD2 (5 bases). Per germline, CDR1 LGHNT and CDR2 FRNRAP. This CDR3 is 14 amino acids long. The CDR3, as DNA: TGTGCCAGTGGCATGGGCGGGAGCACAGATACGCAGTATTTT. This encodes CASGMGGSTDTQYF.

The V and J genes are TRBV6-2 or TRBV6-3 and TRBJ2-1, with D tentatively TRBD1 (6 bases). The germline gives CDR1 MNHEY, CDR2 SVGEGT. V was shortened by 2 bases and J by 3 bases, with 17 bases between the two germline ends. The CDR3 contains 17 residues. The CDR3 loop reads CASSYNAQGNSYNEQFF. DNA of the CDR3: TGTGCCAGCAGTTACAACGCTCAGGGGAATAGCTACAATGAGCAGTTCTTC.